In this sample, the clone carrying this T cell receptor beta chain turned up a few times. Germline V gene lookup returns CDR1 SNHLY and CDR2 FYNNEI. V shed 5 bases and J 8 bases; nucleotides not matched to a gene: 2. This CDR3 has 12 amino acids. Original data processing: Amplification from reference gene primers served as the basis for estimated nucleated cell counts. Assay used: immunoSEQ multiplex PCR; TCRdb lists only in-frame clones, some missing. V and J calls plus clone size are reproduced from that table; the DNA served to infer D and trimming. Of more than 95,000 clones detected, approximately 87% appear once; the ten largest clones hold about 15%. This record comes from a study of blood T cell repertoires in COVID-19. Study information: Acute-phase and convalescent COVID-19 samples originated in the United States, Italy and Spain.

Material for sequencing was peripheral blood. The receptor was derived from a man in his fifties with acute or convalescent COVID-19. The chain joins TRBV2 to TRBJ2-1, with 8 bases aligning to TRBD2. The CDR3 sequence is CASSLAGYEQFF. The CDR3 DNA sequence: TGTGCCAGCAGTCTAGCGGGCTATGAGCAGTTCTTC.